These T cell receptor beta chains were read from a single sample in a study of cytomegalovirus exposure and HLA in healthy donors. Generated by immunoSEQ multiplex PCR, the TCRdb table keeps only in-frame clones and is missing some. In the table there are about 65,000 clones, approximately 60% of which are singletons. Sequenced: PBMCs. Receptors originate from a man aged 30-40 years in good health and CMV-seronegative. The CDR3 runs from the conserved cysteine through the conserved F or W. Each record gives: D gene, J gene, clone size, V gene, CDR3 protein, CDR3 DNA. D genes are given only for firm matches. The size of a clone is reported for some rows only, either as once, few or many, or as a class for expanded clones.

D gene: TRBD1
J gene: TRBJ2-1
clone size: -
V gene: TRBV5-1
CDR3 protein: CASSVTGDSYNEQFF
CDR3 DNA: TGCGCCAGCAGCGTCACAGGGGACTCCTACAATGAGCAGTTCTTC

D gene: TRBD1
J gene: TRBJ1-5
clone size: -
V gene: TRBV11-2
CDR3 protein: CASSLDRVGNQPQHF
CDR3 DNA: TGTGCCAGCAGCTTGGACAGGGTCGGCAATCAGCCCCAGCATTTT

D gene: TRBD2
J gene: TRBJ2-1
clone size: -
V gene: TRBV6-1
CDR3 protein: CASSRGLADNEQFF
CDR3 DNA: TGTGCCAGCAGCCGAGGACTAGCAGACAATGAGCAGTTCTTC

D gene: TRBD1
J gene: TRBJ1-4
clone size: few
V gene: TRBV29-1
CDR3 protein: CSVRHRGRDEKLFF
CDR3 DNA: TGCAGCGTAAGACACAGGGGTAGGGATGAAAAACTGTTTTTT

D gene: -
J gene: TRBJ1-2
clone size: -
V gene: TRBV4-1
CDR3 protein: CASSQVYGGTVYGYTF
CDR3 DNA: TGCGCCAGCAGCCAAGTCTACGGCGGGACGGTCTATGGCTACACCTTC

D gene: TRBD1
J gene: TRBJ2-3
clone size: -
V gene: TRBV6-4
CDR3 protein: CASSALQGADTQYF
CDR3 DNA: TGTGCCAGCAGCGCATTACAGGGGGCAGATACGCAGTATTTT

D gene: -
J gene: TRBJ2-3
clone size: once
V gene: TRBV6-5
CDR3 protein: CASSYSTGSGTQYF
CDR3 DNA: TGTGCCAGCAGTTACTCGACGGGGTCAGGTACGCAGTATTTT

D gene: -
J gene: TRBJ2-7
clone size: few
V gene: TRBV11-3
CDR3 protein: CASSLVQGRSYEQYF
CDR3 DNA: TGTGCCAGCAGCTTGGTGCAGGGCAGGTCCTACGAGCAGTACTTC

D gene: TRBD2
J gene: TRBJ2-5
clone size: few
V gene: TRBV7-2
CDR3 protein: CASSLARASGGPATQYF
CDR3 DNA: TGTGCCAGCAGCTTAGCTCGGGCTAGCGGGGGACCTGCGACCCAGTACTTC

D gene: TRBD1
J gene: TRBJ2-3
clone size: -
V gene: TRBV4-1
CDR3 protein: CASSQITQGGTDTQYF
CDR3 DNA: TGCGCCAGCAGCCAAATCACACAGGGGGGCACAGATACGCAGTATTTT

D gene: -
J gene: TRBJ2-3
clone size: -
V gene: TRBV14
CDR3 protein: CASSQEQTDTQYF
CDR3 DNA: TGTGCCAGCAGCCAAGAACAAACAGATACGCAGTATTTT

D gene: -
J gene: TRBJ2-1
clone size: few
V gene: TRBV10-3
CDR3 protein: CAISGIAEDNEQFF
CDR3 DNA: TGTGCCATCAGTGGGATAGCGGAGGACAATGAGCAGTTCTTC

D gene: -
J gene: TRBJ2-1
clone size: -
V gene: TRBV19
CDR3 protein: CASSIEASSYNEQFF
CDR3 DNA: TGTGCCAGTAGTATAGAAGCTAGCTCCTACAATGAGCAGTTCTTC

D gene: -
J gene: TRBJ2-7
clone size: few
V gene: TRBV28
CDR3 protein: CASTTGQPYEQYF
CDR3 DNA: TGTGCCAGCACCACAGGACAGCCCTACGAGCAGTACTTC

D gene: -
J gene: TRBJ1-1
clone size: -
V gene: TRBV5-1
CDR3 protein: CASSLGAGMNTEAFF
CDR3 DNA: TGCGCCAGCAGCCTGGGTGCGGGAATGAACACTGAAGCTTTCTTT

D gene: TRBD1
J gene: TRBJ2-7
clone size: few
V gene: TRBV5-4
CDR3 protein: CASSTDRGPYEQYF
CDR3 DNA: TGTGCCAGCAGCACTGACAGGGGGCCGTACGAGCAGTACTTC

D gene: TRBD1
J gene: TRBJ2-1
clone size: -
V gene: TRBV4-2
CDR3 protein: CASSYGQGAWRQFF
CDR3 DNA: TGTGCCAGCAGCTACGGACAGGGGGCGTGGAGGCAGTTCTTC

D gene: -
J gene: TRBJ2-1
clone size: -
V gene: TRBV30
CDR3 protein: CAWSAYRSTEQFF
CDR3 DNA: TGTGCCTGGAGTGCTTACAGGTCCACTGAGCAGTTCTTC

D gene: -
J gene: TRBJ2-3
clone size: few
V gene: TRBV6-4
CDR3 protein: CASSVSYTDTQYF
CDR3 DNA: TGTGCCAGCAGTGTATCCTACACAGATACGCAGTATTTT

D gene: -
J gene: TRBJ2-7
clone size: -
V gene: TRBV11-3
CDR3 protein: CATTERGSTYEQYF
CDR3 DNA: TGTGCCACCACCGAAAGGGGCAGTACCTACGAGCAGTACTTC

D gene: -
J gene: TRBJ2-7
clone size: -
V gene: TRBV6-1
CDR3 protein: CASRRGGYEQYF
CDR3 DNA: TGTGCCAGCAGAAGGGGGGGCTACGAGCAGTACTTC

D gene: -
J gene: TRBJ2-7
clone size: -
V gene: TRBV7-7
CDR3 protein: CASSFSDRGYEQYF
CDR3 DNA: TGTGCCAGCAGCTTCTCCGACAGAGGCTACGAGCAGTACTTC

D gene: TRBD2
J gene: TRBJ2-3
clone size: -
V gene: TRBV2
CDR3 protein: CASSEGTSGGPASTDTQYF
CDR3 DNA: TGTGCCAGCAGTGAAGGGACTAGCGGGGGGCCAGCTAGCACAGATACGCAGTATTTT

D gene: -
J gene: TRBJ2-1
clone size: -
V gene: TRBV4-2
CDR3 protein: CASRLMGGSYNEQFF
CDR3 DNA: TGTGCCAGCAGACTAATGGGGGGCTCCTACAATGAGCAGTTCTTC

D gene: -
J gene: TRBJ2-7
clone size: -
V gene: TRBV4-1
CDR3 protein: CASSQSTDSSYEQYF
CDR3 DNA: TGCGCCAGCAGCCAAAGTACGGACAGCTCCTACGAGCAGTACTTC

D gene: TRBD1
J gene: TRBJ1-1
clone size: few
V gene: TRBV7-2
CDR3 protein: CASSLRDRNTEAFF
CDR3 DNA: TGTGCCAGCAGCTTAAGGGACAGGAACACTGAAGCTTTCTTT

D gene: TRBD1
J gene: TRBJ2-1
clone size: few
V gene: TRBV9
CDR3 protein: CASSVGGGGQGKSNEQFF
CDR3 DNA: TGTGCCAGCAGCGTAGGGGGTGGGGGACAGGGGAAATCCAATGAGCAGTTCTTC

D gene: TRBD1
J gene: TRBJ2-5
clone size: -
V gene: TRBV5-8
CDR3 protein: CASSSGTGEETQYF
CDR3 DNA: TGTGCCAGCAGCTCCGGGACAGGGGAGGAGACCCAGTACTTC

D gene: -
J gene: TRBJ2-7
clone size: few
V gene: TRBV15
CDR3 protein: CATSRPDSYEQYF
CDR3 DNA: TGTGCCACCAGTCGACCGGACAGCTACGAGCAGTACTTC

D gene: -
J gene: TRBJ1-5
clone size: -
V gene: TRBV4-1
CDR3 protein: CASSQAPERNQPQHF
CDR3 DNA: TGCGCCAGCAGCCAAGCCCCGGAGCGCAATCAGCCCCAGCATTTT

D gene: TRBD1
J gene: TRBJ1-5
clone size: -
V gene: TRBV28
CDR3 protein: CASRPDRVSNQPQHF
CDR3 DNA: TGTGCCAGCAGACCGGACAGGGTTAGCAATCAGCCCCAGCATTTT

D gene: TRBD1
J gene: TRBJ2-7
clone size: -
V gene: TRBV14
CDR3 protein: CASSQDPGQNRYEQYF
CDR3 DNA: TGTGCCAGCAGCCAAGATCCGGGACAGAATCGCTACGAGCAGTACTTC

D gene: -
J gene: TRBJ2-7
clone size: -
V gene: TRBV14
CDR3 protein: CASSQHAGPYEQYF
CDR3 DNA: TGTGCCAGCAGCCAACACGCAGGGCCATACGAGCAGTACTTC

D gene: TRBD1
J gene: TRBJ1-6
clone size: -
V gene: TRBV5-6
CDR3 protein: CASSLETGYSPLHF
CDR3 DNA: TGTGCCAGCAGCTTGGAGACAGGGTACTCACCCCTCCACTTT

D gene: TRBD1
J gene: TRBJ1-2
clone size: few
V gene: TRBV5-4
CDR3 protein: CASSPGTGNYGYTF
CDR3 DNA: TGTGCCAGCAGCCCAGGGACAGGGAACTATGGCTACACCTTC

D gene: TRBD2
J gene: TRBJ2-5
clone size: -
V gene: TRBV19
CDR3 protein: CASSPQLAGLAETQYF
CDR3 DNA: TGTGCCAGTAGTCCCCAACTAGCGGGGTTAGCAGAGACCCAGTACTTC

D gene: -
J gene: TRBJ2-5
clone size: -
V gene: TRBV27
CDR3 protein: CASSLSERETQYF
CDR3 DNA: TGTGCCAGCAGTTTATCCGAACGGGAGACCCAGTACTTC

D gene: -
J gene: TRBJ2-1
clone size: -
V gene: TRBV18
CDR3 protein: CASSPGRQVTEQFF
CDR3 DNA: TGTGCCAGCTCACCGGGCAGACAGGTAACTGAGCAGTTCTTC

D gene: TRBD2
J gene: TRBJ2-1
clone size: -
V gene: TRBV7-6
CDR3 protein: CASTSGGREQFF
CDR3 DNA: TGTGCCAGCACTTCGGGGGGACGTGAGCAGTTCTTC

D gene: -
J gene: TRBJ1-2
clone size: few
V gene: TRBV6-5
CDR3 protein: CASRPAGANYGYTF
CDR3 DNA: TGTGCCAGCAGACCTGCAGGGGCTAACTATGGCTACACCTTC

D gene: TRBD1
J gene: TRBJ2-7
clone size: few
V gene: TRBV7-2
CDR3 protein: CASTRGGGELAEQYF
CDR3 DNA: TGTGCCAGCACGAGAGGGGGCGGTGAGCTCGCCGAGCAGTACTTC

D gene: TRBD2
J gene: TRBJ2-1
clone size: -
V gene: TRBV6-4
CDR3 protein: CASSEGLAGGDEQFF
CDR3 DNA: TGTGCCAGCAGTGAGGGACTAGCGGGGGGAGATGAGCAGTTCTTC

D gene: -
J gene: TRBJ2-7
clone size: -
V gene: TRBV29-1
CDR3 protein: CSVEVARAYEQYF
CDR3 DNA: TGCAGCGTTGAAGTGGCCAGGGCCTACGAGCAGTACTTC

D gene: -
J gene: TRBJ1-1
clone size: -
V gene: TRBV18
CDR3 protein: CASSPTSNTEAFF
CDR3 DNA: TGTGCCAGCTCGCCAACAAGTAACACTGAAGCTTTCTTT

D gene: TRBD1
J gene: TRBJ2-5
clone size: few
V gene: TRBV18
CDR3 protein: CASSPGQVQETQYF
CDR3 DNA: TGTGCCAGCTCACCGGGACAGGTTCAAGAGACCCAGTACTTC

D gene: -
J gene: TRBJ2-7
clone size: few
V gene: TRBV6-6
CDR3 protein: CASSRTTSSYEQYF
CDR3 DNA: TGTGCCAGCAGCCGAACTACTAGCTCCTACGAGCAGTACTTC

D gene: -
J gene: TRBJ1-3
clone size: -
V gene: TRBV6-5
CDR3 protein: CASRTTGDGNTIYF
CDR3 DNA: TGTGCCAGCAGAACTACAGGCGACGGAAACACCATATATTTT

D gene: -
J gene: TRBJ1-5
clone size: -
V gene: TRBV6-1
CDR3 protein: CASSEPPGWSRGRAPQHF
CDR3 DNA: TGTGCCAGCAGTGAACCCCCCGGATGGAGTAGGGGGAGGGCGCCCCAGCATTTT

D gene: TRBD1
J gene: TRBJ1-1
clone size: -
V gene: TRBV7-2
CDR3 protein: CASSLDNRGGTEAFF
CDR3 DNA: TGTGCCAGCAGCTTAGATAACAGGGGGGGGACTGAAGCTTTCTTT

D gene: -
J gene: TRBJ2-5
clone size: few
V gene: TRBV6-5
CDR3 protein: CASSYFGSLWTQYF
CDR3 DNA: TGTGCCAGCAGTTACTTCGGGAGCCTCTGGACCCAGTACTTC

D gene: TRBD1
J gene: TRBJ1-5
clone size: -
V gene: TRBV2
CDR3 protein: CASSEARDRVTNQPQHF
CDR3 DNA: TGTGCCAGCAGTGAAGCGCGGGACAGGGTTACTAATCAGCCCCAGCATTTT

D gene: TRBD1
J gene: TRBJ2-1
clone size: -
V gene: TRBV6-1
CDR3 protein: CASRGTGYYNEQFF
CDR3 DNA: TGTGCCAGCAGGGGGACAGGGTACTACAATGAGCAGTTCTTC

D gene: -
J gene: TRBJ2-7
clone size: few
V gene: TRBV6-5
CDR3 protein: CASSYSPKQGEQYF
CDR3 DNA: TGTGCCAGCAGTTACTCGCCTAAACAGGGAGAGCAGTACTTC

D gene: -
J gene: TRBJ2-3
clone size: medium-sized
V gene: TRBV6-5
CDR3 protein: CASSTPETGTDTQYF
CDR3 DNA: TGTGCCAGCAGTACCCCGGAGACAGGCACAGATACGCAGTATTTT

D gene: -
J gene: TRBJ1-2
clone size: few
V gene: TRBV15
CDR3 protein: CATSRDLDIYGYTF
CDR3 DNA: TGTGCCACCAGCAGAGATCTTGACATCTATGGCTACACCTTC

D gene: TRBD2
J gene: TRBJ2-2
clone size: few
V gene: TRBV2
CDR3 protein: CASGGLAETNTGELFF
CDR3 DNA: TGTGCCAGCGGGGGACTAGCGGAGACGAACACCGGGGAGCTGTTTTTT

D gene: -
J gene: TRBJ1-2
clone size: -
V gene: TRBV10-3
CDR3 protein: CAISEDTLVGYTF
CDR3 DNA: TGTGCCATCAGTGAGGACACCCTCGTGGGCTACACCTTC

D gene: -
J gene: TRBJ1-4
clone size: -
V gene: TRBV18
CDR3 protein: CASSPQRGEKLFF
CDR3 DNA: TGTGCCAGCTCACCACAAAGGGGTGAAAAACTGTTTTTT

D gene: -
J gene: TRBJ1-1
clone size: -
V gene: TRBV9
CDR3 protein: CASSVGEGWATEAFF
CDR3 DNA: TGTGCCAGCAGCGTAGGGGAGGGTTGGGCCACTGAAGCTTTCTTT

D gene: TRBD1
J gene: TRBJ1-2
clone size: -
V gene: TRBV9
CDR3 protein: CASSVGGGQGNGYTF
CDR3 DNA: TGTGCCAGCAGCGTAGGAGGGGGACAGGGAAATGGCTACACCTTC